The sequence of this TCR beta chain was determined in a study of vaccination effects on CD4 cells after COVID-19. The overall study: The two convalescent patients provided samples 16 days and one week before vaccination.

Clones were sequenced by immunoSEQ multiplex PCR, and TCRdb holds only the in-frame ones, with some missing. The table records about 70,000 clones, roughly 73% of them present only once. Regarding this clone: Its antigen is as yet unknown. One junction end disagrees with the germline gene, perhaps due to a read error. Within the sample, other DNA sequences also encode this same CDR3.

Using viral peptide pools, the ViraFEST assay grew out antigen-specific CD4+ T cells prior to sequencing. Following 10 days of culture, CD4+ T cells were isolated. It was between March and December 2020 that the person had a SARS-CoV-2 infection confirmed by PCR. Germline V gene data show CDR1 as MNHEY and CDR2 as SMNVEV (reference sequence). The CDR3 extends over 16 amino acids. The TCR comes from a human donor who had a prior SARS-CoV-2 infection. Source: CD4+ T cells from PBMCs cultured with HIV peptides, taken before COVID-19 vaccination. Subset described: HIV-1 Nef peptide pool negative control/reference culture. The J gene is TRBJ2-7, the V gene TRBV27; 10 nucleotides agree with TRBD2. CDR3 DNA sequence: TGTGCCAGCAGTGCCCCCCTAGCGGGGGCTACCTACGAGCAATACTTC. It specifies CASSAPLAGATYEQYF.